This T cell receptor (beta chain) was identified during a study of cytomegalovirus exposure and HLA in healthy donors. General study points: When a later analysis was performed, an Asian-associated ancestry cluster reportedly had fewer N-insertions than the approximately 600-donor mean. In a later analysis, TCR association rates varied by HLA locus: DRB1 most, HLA-C fewest.

Vbeta (60) and Jbeta (13) primers were used in the PCR. The repertoire was sequenced with immunoSEQ multiplex PCR; TCRdb's copy has only in-frame clones and lacks some. In the table there are over 200,000 clones, roughly 85% of which are singletons. Regarding this clone: Its antigen is unknown.

This CDR3 spans 13 amino acids. Looked up from germline, CDR1 is LNHDA and CDR2 is SQIVND (reference sequence). The ends were cut back, 6 bases at V and 6 bases at J, with 12 bases in the middle. The chain couples TRBV19 to TRBJ1-5; D is undetermined. Sequencing was carried out using PBMCs. This sequence originates from a male donor in good health and CMV-seronegative. CDR3: CASSIHEVQPQHF. In DNA form, the CDR3 reads TGTGCCAGTAGCATACATGAGGTTCAGCCCCAGCATTTT.